These 8 T cell receptor beta chains were all obtained from the same sample, sequenced in a study of T cells in Graves' hyperthyroidism and ophthalmopathy. Researchers took RNA transcripts and amplified the TCR beta CDR3 regions from them. HTBI primers drove first-round RT-PCR of the TCR CDR3. MiXCR, run by TCRdb on the multiplex PCR reads, gives a single entry per CDR3 protein. The sample contains about 380,000 distinct CDR3 sequences, roughly 15% of which appear only once. The sample taken for sequencing was blood. The receptors shown here come from a woman under 40 with Graves' ophthalmopathy.

In this sample, this clonotype turned up many times. The chain links TRBV28 to TRBJ2-5; D possibly matches TRBD1 or TRBD2 (6 bases each). The germline V gene has CDR1 MDHEN and CDR2 SYDVKM. This CDR3 contains 15 residues. Trimming stripped 2 bases from V and 4 bases from J, with 14 bases between. DNA of the CDR3: TGTGCCAGCAGTTTAATGTTGGGGGGCCGAGAGACCCAGTACTTC. The encoded protein is CASSLMLGGRETQYF.

V is TRBV12-3 or TRBV12-4 and J is TRBJ2-2, with D unclear. CDR3 length equals 15 residues. Deletions cut 6 bases from V and 0 bases from J, with 11 bases between. The CDR3 is CASRSIVSNTGELFF. The CDR3, as DNA: TGTGCCAGCAGATCGATCGTCTCGAACACCGGGGAGCTGTTTTTT.

The chain couples TRBV20-1 to TRBJ2-7, with 8 bases matching TRBD1. V shed 3 bases, J shed 6 bases, and the junction held 4 bases outside the gene matches. The length of the CDR3 is 12 residues. Looked up from germline, CDR1 is DFQATT and CDR2 is SNEGSKA (reference sequence). Here the CDR3 DNA reads TGCAGTGCTAGTAAACAGGGGGGCGAGCAGTACTTC. It codes for CSASKQGGEQYF.

This clonotype showed up many times. The chain is built from TRBV11-3 and TRBJ1-1, with 7 bases matching TRBD1. This CDR3 is built from 14 residues. The germline CDR1 and CDR2 sequences are SGHNT and YENEEA. Unmatched junction bases numbered 9, after V lost 5 bases and J lost 6 bases. The CDR3, as DNA: TGTGCCAGCAGCCCAGAAGACAGGGTCCCTGAAGCTTTCTTT. It translates to CASSPEDRVPEAFF.

This clonotype was detected a few times. The chain combines TRBV5-1 with TRBJ2-7, with 9 bases matching TRBD1. Per germline, CDR1 SGHRS and CDR2 YFSETQ. The CDR3 is 16 residues long. V lost 1 base, J lost 0 bases, and 5 bases stayed unmatched. The CDR3 protein is CASSLTGTGFSYEQYF. The CDR3 coding sequence is TGCGCCAGCAGCTTGACCGGGACAGGGTTCTCCTACGAGCAGTACTTC.

This clonotype was seen at least ten times. The V call is TRBV20-1, the J call TRBJ1-3; TRBD1 matches at 8 bases. V was pared by 4 bases and J by 7 bases, with 9 bases of the junction left unmatched. This CDR3 contains 14 residues. Per the germline V gene, CDR1 is DFQATT and CDR2 is SNEGSKA (reference sequence). The CDR3 spells CSATDARDRNTIYF. DNA of the CDR3: TGCAGTGCTACCGACGCCCGGGACAGGAACACCATATATTTT.

This clonotype was detected many times. The chain is built from TRBV28 and TRBJ1-5; D may be TRBD1 (6 bases). V lost 6 bases to trimming and J lost 7 bases, with 16 bases between them. Per germline, CDR1 MDHEN and CDR2 SYDVKM. This CDR3 spans 14 amino acids. CDR3 in DNA: TGTGCCAGCAGGGTGACAGGTGCCGGACAGCCCCAGCATTTT. This codes for CASRVTGAGQPQHF.

The genes are TRBV12-3 or TRBV12-4 and TRBJ2-2; the D gene could be TRBD1 or TRBD2 (6 bases each). V was clipped by 6 bases and J by 0 bases, with 26 bases between them. This CDR3 is 20 amino acids long. CDR3: CASRGAGREDLTSNTGELFF. The DNA for the CDR3 is TGTGCCAGCAGGGGGGCGGGGCGTGAGGACTTGACATCGAACACCGGGGAGCTGTTTTTT.